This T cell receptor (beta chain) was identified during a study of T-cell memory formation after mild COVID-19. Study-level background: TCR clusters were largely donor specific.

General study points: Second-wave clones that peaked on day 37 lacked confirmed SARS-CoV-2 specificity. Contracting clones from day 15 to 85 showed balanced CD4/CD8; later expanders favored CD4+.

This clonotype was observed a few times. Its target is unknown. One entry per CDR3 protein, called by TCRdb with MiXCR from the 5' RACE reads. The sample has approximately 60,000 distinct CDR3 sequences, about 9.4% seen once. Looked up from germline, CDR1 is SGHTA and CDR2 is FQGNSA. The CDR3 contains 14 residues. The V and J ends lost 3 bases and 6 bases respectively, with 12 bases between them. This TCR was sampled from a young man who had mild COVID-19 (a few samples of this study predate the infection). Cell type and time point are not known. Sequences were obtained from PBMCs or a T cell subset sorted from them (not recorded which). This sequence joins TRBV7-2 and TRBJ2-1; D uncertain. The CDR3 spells CASSFPDRPNEQFF. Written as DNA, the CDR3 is TGTGCCAGCAGCTTTCCGGACCGTCCCAATGAGCAGTTCTTC.